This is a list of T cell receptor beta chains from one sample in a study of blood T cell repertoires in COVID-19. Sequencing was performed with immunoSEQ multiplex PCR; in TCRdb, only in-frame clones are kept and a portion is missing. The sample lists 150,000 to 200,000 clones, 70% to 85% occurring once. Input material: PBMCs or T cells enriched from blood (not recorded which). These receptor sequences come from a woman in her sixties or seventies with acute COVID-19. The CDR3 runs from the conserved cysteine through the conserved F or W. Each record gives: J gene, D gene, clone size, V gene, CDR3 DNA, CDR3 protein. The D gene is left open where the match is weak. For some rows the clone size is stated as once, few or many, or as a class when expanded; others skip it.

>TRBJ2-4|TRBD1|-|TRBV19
TGTGCCAGCGGGACAGCCTCTTCAAAAAACATTCAGTACTTC
CASGTASSKNIQYF
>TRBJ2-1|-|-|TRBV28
TGTGCCAGCAGTTTAGGGGCAGTTTCCTACAATGAGCAGTTCTTC
CASSLGAVSYNEQFF
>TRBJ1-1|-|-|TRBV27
TGTGCCAGCAGTTTAACGCGGGGCGGCACGAAAGCTTTCTTT
CASSLTRGGTKAFF
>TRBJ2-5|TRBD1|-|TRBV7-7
TGTGCCAGCAGCTTAGTTGGACAGGGGGCGAAAGAGACCCAGTACTTC
CASSLVGQGAKETQYF
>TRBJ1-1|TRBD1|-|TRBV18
TGTGCCAGCTCACGGACCCCAAAGGGGGCAGGCTTTGGCACTGAAGCTTTCTTT
CASSRTPKGAGFGTEAFF
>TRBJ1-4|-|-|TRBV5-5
TGTGCCAGCAGCGTCGGGGGGTTTGGTGAAAAACTGTTTTTT
CASSVGGFGEKLFF
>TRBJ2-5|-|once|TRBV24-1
TGTGCCACCAGTGACACTCGTCAAGCCGGGACTCTACAAGAGACCCAGTACTTC
CATSDTRQAGTLQETQYF
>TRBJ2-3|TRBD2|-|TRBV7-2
TGTGCCAGCAGCTTAACTAGCGGGAGAGGAGATACGCAGTATTTT
CASSLTSGRGDTQYF
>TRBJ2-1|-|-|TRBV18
TGTGCCAGCTCACCACTAGAGGTCAATGAGCAGTTCTTC
CASSPLEVNEQFF
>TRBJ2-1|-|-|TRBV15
TGTGCCACCAGCAGGGAGCGTAATTCCTACAATGAGCAGTTCTTC
CATSRERNSYNEQFF
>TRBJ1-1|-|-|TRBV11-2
TGTGCCAGCAGCCCAAGAGCCCTAGGCACTGAAGCTTTCTTT
CASSPRALGTEAFF
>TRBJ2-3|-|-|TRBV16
TGTGCCAGCAGCCCAAAGCCTTATACGCAGTATTTT
CASSPKPYTQYF
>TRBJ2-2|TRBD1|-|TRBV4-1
TGCGCCAGCAGCCAAGAGGGGTGGGACAGGGGGCCCTCCGGGGAGCTGTTTTTT
CASSQEGWDRGPSGELFF
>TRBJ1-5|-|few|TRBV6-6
TGTGCCAGCAGTTACTCCGGGGGCAATCAGCCCCAGCATTTT
CASSYSGGNQPQHF
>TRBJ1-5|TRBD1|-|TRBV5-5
TGTGCCAGCAGCTTGGGAGACAGGGAGTATCAGCCCCAGCATTTT
CASSLGDREYQPQHF
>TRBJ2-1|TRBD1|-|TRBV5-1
TGCGCCAGCAGCGGAGGACAGGGGGGGTTTGAGCAGTTCTTC
CASSGGQGGFEQFF
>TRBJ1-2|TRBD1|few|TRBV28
TGTGCCAGCAGCTTGGGGACCGGGACAGGGGACTATGGCTACACCTTC
CASSLGTGTGDYGYTF
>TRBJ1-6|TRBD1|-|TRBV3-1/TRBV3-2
TGTGCCAGCAGCCAAGGCTTTCCCGGACAGGGAGGCTCACCCCTCCACTTT
CASSQGFPGQGGSPLHF
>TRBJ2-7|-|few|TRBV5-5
TGTGCCAGCGGATCTCTCGCGGAAAGCTACGAGCAGTACTTC
CASGSLAESYEQYF
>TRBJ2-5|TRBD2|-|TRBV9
TGTGCCAGCAGCGTAGGGGGACTAGCGGTACAAGAGACCCAGTACTTC
CASSVGGLAVQETQYF
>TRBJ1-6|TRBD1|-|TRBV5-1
TGCGCCAGCAGCTTCGAATACGGGACAGGGACAGGATCACCCCTCCACTTT
CASSFEYGTGTGSPLHF
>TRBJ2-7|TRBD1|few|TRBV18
TGTGCCAGCTCACCAGGTGGGACAGGGTTGGGCGAGCAGTACTTC
CASSPGGTGLGEQYF
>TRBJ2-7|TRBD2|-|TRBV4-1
TGCGCCAGCAGCCAAGCCTGGACTAGCGAGGCCTACGAGCAGTACTTC
CASSQAWTSEAYEQYF
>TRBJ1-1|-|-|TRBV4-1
TGCGCCAGCAGCCAAGGGGGAGTTGGGGGGAGAGAAGCTTTCTTT
CASSQGGVGGREAFF
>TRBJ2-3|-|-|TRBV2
TGTGCCAGCAGCAACCTAGCTGGGGGGAGTACAGATACGCAGTATTTT
CASSNLAGGSTDTQYF
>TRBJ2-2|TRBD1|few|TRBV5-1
TGCGCCAGCAGCTGGGGGACAGGGGGCAACACCGGGGAGCTGTTTTTT
CASSWGTGGNTGELFF
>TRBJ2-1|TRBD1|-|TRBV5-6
TGTGCCAGCAGCCCCGCGGCTGGACAGGATTACAATGAGCAGTTCTTC
CASSPAAGQDYNEQFF
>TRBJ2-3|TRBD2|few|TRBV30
TGTGCCGGTCCTGGGGGGGAGGGGAATACGCAGTATTTT
CAGPGGEGNTQYF
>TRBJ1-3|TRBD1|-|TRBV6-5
TGTGCCAGCAGACGGACAGGGTACTCTGGAAACACCATATATTTT
CASRRTGYSGNTIYF
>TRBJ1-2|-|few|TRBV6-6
TGTGCCAGCAAAACAGGCCTAATTAACTATGGCTACACCTTC
CASKTGLINYGYTF
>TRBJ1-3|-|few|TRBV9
TGTGCCAGCAGCGTACAACTTGGAAACACCATATATTTT
CASSVQLGNTIYF
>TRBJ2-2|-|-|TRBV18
TGTGCCAGCTCACCGGGCGGGCGCGACACCGGGGAGCTGTTTTTT
CASSPGGRDTGELFF
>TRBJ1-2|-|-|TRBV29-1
TGCAGCGTTGGTAGGGAGGGAATCTATGGCTACACCTTC
CSVGREGIYGYTF
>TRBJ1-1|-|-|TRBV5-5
TGTGCCAGCAGCTGGGCGGACACGCCTATGAACACTGAAGCTTTCTTT
CASSWADTPMNTEAFF
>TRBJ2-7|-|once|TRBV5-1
TGCGCCAGCAGACCTAGCGACCCCTACGAGCAGTACTTC
CASRPSDPYEQYF
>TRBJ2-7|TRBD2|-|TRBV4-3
TGCGCCAGCAGCCAAGATGGGACTAGCGGGCTCTACGAGCAGTACTTC
CASSQDGTSGLYEQYF
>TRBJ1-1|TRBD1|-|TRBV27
TGTGCCAGCAGCCGGCCCCGGACAGGAGCAACGAACACTGAAGCTTTCTTT
CASSRPRTGATNTEAFF
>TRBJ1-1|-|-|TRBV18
TGTGCCAGCTCACTACCCAATGTGGGGCAGGGCACTGAAGCTTTCTTT
CASSLPNVGQGTEAFF
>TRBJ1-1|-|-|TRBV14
TGTGCCAGCAGCCAAGAGTCTAGGACTGAAGCTTTCTTT
CASSQESRTEAFF
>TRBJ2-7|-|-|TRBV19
TGTGCCAGTAGTGATAAGGGGACTTCCTCCTACGAGCAGTACTTC
CASSDKGTSSYEQYF
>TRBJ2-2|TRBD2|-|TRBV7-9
TGTGCCAGCGACAGCGGGAGGGCCCCCGGGGAGCTGTTTTTT
CASDSGRAPGELFF
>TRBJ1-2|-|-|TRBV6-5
TGTGCCAGCAGTTCCAGGAGGCCCCCTGGCTACACCTTC
CASSSRRPPGYTF
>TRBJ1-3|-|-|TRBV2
TGTGCCAGCAGTACAAGCAGGGTCGGAGGAAACACCATATATTTT
CASSTSRVGGNTIYF
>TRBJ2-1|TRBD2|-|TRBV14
TGTGCCAGCAGCCTTTTAGCGGGCTCCTACAATGAGCAGTTCTTC
CASSLLAGSYNEQFF
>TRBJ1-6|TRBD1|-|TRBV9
TGTGCCAGCAGCGCTACAGGGGGTGTTAATTCACCCCTCCACTTT
CASSATGGVNSPLHF
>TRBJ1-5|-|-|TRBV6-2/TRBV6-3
TGTGCCAGCAGTTACGGGTCCAGGGTAGATCAGCCCCAGCATTTT
CASSYGSRVDQPQHF
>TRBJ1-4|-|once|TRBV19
TGTGCCAGTAGTATGGGTAGACAGGCGAATGAAAAACTGTTTTTT
CASSMGRQANEKLFF
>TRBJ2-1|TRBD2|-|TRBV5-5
TGTGCCAGCAGTTATGGACTAGGAAAAAACAATGAGCAGTTCTTC
CASSYGLGKNNEQFF
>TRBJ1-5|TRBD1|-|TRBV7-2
TGTGCCAGCAGCTTAGGACAGGGACAGCCCCAGCATTTT
CASSLGQGQPQHF
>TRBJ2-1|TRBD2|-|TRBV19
TGTGCCACAACTAGCGACCTCTACAATGAGCAGTTCTTC
CATTSDLYNEQFF
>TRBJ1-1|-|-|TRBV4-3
TGCGCCAGCAGCCAAGAGGTCCGAGGGAACACTGAAGCTTTCTTT
CASSQEVRGNTEAFF
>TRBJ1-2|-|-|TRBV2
TGTGGGGGTAGCGGGGGCCAACGAGGCGGCTACACCTTC
CGGSGGQRGGYTF
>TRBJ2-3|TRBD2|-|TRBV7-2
TGTGCCAGCAGCTTCCTGACTAGCGGGGCCACTAGCACAGATACGCAGTATTTT
CASSFLTSGATSTDTQYF
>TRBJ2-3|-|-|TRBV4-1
TGCGCCAGCAGCCGCTGGGGGCAGGGGTTCACAGATACGCAGTATTTT
CASSRWGQGFTDTQYF
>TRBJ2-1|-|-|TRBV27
TGTGCCAGCAGTTTAGGGGGGACTTACTACAATGAGCAGTTCTTC
CASSLGGTYYNEQFF
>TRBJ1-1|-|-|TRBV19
TGTGCCAGTAGTATGGTCAGGGCTTCGAACACTGAAGCTTTCTTT
CASSMVRASNTEAFF
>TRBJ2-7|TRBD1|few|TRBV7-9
TGTGCCAGCAGCGACTCCGGGACAGGGCTTGAGCAGTACTTC
CASSDSGTGLEQYF
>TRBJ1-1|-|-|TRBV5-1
TGCGCCAGCAGCTTTCGGTTGAACACTGAAGCTTTCTTT
CASSFRLNTEAFF
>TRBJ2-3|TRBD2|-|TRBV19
TGTGCCAGTAGTATGAGGGGACTAGCTTCTGGAGATACGCAGTATTTT
CASSMRGLASGDTQYF